This T cell receptor (beta chain) was obtained from a study of OX40 agonist ivuxolimab in advanced cancers. Study at large: Ivuxolimab is a fully human IgG2 antibody that activates OX40 (CD134). Dose-escalation patients had hepatocellular carcinoma, melanoma, renal cell or head and neck cancer.

Here immunoSEQ multiplex PCR was the method, and the copy in TCRdb shows in-frame clones only, minus some. This table holds tens of thousands of clones, 77% found once. The sampling schedule covered blood at baseline, cycle 4 day 1, and cycle 7 day 1. Concerning this clone itself: Its antigen is unknown.

The CDR3 is 15 amino acids. V lost 3 bases and J 6 bases, leaving 14 bases between the germline ends. General study findings and limits: Mean expanded clone counts were higher in CD8+ than CD4+ T cells.

V usage is TRBV23-1 and J usage is TRBJ2-2; D might be TRBD1 (5 bases). TRBV23-1 is an ORF; its function is uncertain. The TCR originated in an adult with an advanced solid tumor such as melanoma, head and neck, liver or kidney cancer. The specimen was CD4+ or CD8+ T cells sorted from blood, collected in a trial of the OX40 agonist ivuxolimab. CDR3 in DNA: TGCGCCAGCAGTCAGGGGCAGGGTGGGCCCGGGGAGCTGTTTTTT. This codes for CASSQGQGGPGELFF.